This T cell receptor (beta chain) was identified during a study of follicular helper T cells after annual influenza vaccination (dated by TCRdb to 2015 to 2018). Regarding the study in general: Blood was drawn on days 0, 7 and 28 after each seasonal influenza vaccination. One week after vaccination, a second recruited cohort of roughly 12 subjects (Table S1) displayed a similar ICOS+CD38+ cTfh response. To look at recall of cTfh clones, some subjects were tracked through successive annual vaccinations covering the 2013-2014, 2014-2015 and 2015-2016 seasons. Multi-year samples were available for six subjects, with four spanning two vaccination seasons and two spanning three seasons. The 2013-2014 samples were cryopreserved, while the 2015 samples were processed right after collection. The research as a whole found: ICOS+CD38+ cTfh clonality correlated with the frequency of that population, and its change correlated with the change in circulating plasmablast frequency. Rare clonotypes could not be sampled because productive TCRB sequences were recovered from only roughly 10-20% of the analyzed cells. Day 7 ICOS+CD38+ clones were most often found later in ICOS-CD38- cTfh, suggesting that subset may serve as a memory reservoir. With successive annual vaccinations, a recurrent oligoclonal ICOS+CD38+ cTfh response was recalled, and this response contained tetramer and AIM influenza-specific clonotypes.

Library preparation was by the immunoSEQ multiplex PCR assay. Adaptive Biotechnologies handled the TCRB amplification, library preparation, sequencing and preliminary bioinformatics at Survey level resolution. TCRB sequencing used multiplex PCR amplification of genomic DNA from sorted cTfh populations. The authors' analysis ran thus. Clonality was calculated in R as 1 minus normalized Shannon entropy, and the Gini index was calculated with the R package ineq. The overlap score was defined as the summed counts of shared sequences divided by the total counts of all sequences in both compared samples. Significance of shared clonotypes was assessed by Fisher's exact test, with a theoretical repertoire of 10^7 TCRB sequences assumed. In its TCRdb copy, this immuneACCESS table keeps in-frame sequences only and misses some clones. Where compared with another copy, unresolved V genes explain less than half of these, and the others have no known cause. The V and J calls and clone size were taken over from that table, and D and trimming were inferred from the DNA. Counted in this sample were about 12,000 clones; roughly three quarters of them appeared once. About 3.7% of the sample lies in the top ten.

The intended sense of this specimen's time point label: 2015-2016 season, pre-vaccination. Seasonal inactivated influenza vaccine (Fluvarix) was administered to adults, and sorted blood CD4 subsets were tracked by TCRB sequencing before and after vaccination. To be eligible, subjects had to be community-dwelling and could not have received an influenza vaccine during the previous 6 months. Influenza vaccine contraindications, substance abuse, HIV/AIDS, active malignancy, immunomodulatory medication and active illness such as respiratory infection were included among the exclusion criteria. At each time point, somewhere between about 40 and 110 mL of blood was taken. Circulating Tfh were defined as non-naive CD4+CXCR5+PD-1+ cells, and these cells were sorted into ICOS+CD38+ and ICOS-CD38- fractions. Ficoll-Paque PLUS or SepMate separation was used to isolate PBMC. Cell subsets were sorted from PBMC on a BD FACS Aria before DNA extraction.

Concerning this clone itself: No antigen is known for it. No quality values exist for individual bases; no much larger clone is one base distant.

The TCR sequence derives from an adult who received the influenza vaccine. This material consisted of CXCR5+ CD38- circulating T follicular helper cells from blood, taken on the day of influenza vaccination. The cell subset or site label, as the study defines it: circulating Tfh, non-naive CD4+CXCR5+PD-1+ (ICOS+CD38+ or ICOS-CD38-).

The DNA sequence is TGCGCCAGCAGCCAAGAACGGGGAAATTCACCCCTCCACTTT. Its protein reads: CASSQERGNSPLHF. The V gene is TRBV4-1 and the J gene is TRBJ1-6, with an unclear D gene assignment. V sheds 0 bases and J sheds 7 bases, leaving 7 bases between their ends. CDR1 and CDR2 were assigned from the germline V gene as MGHRA and YSYEKL. The CDR3, cysteine through phenylalanine, is 14 amino acids long. The retained sequence is limited to the CDR3, 42 bases, with the frame set at the first base.